The 9 T cell receptor beta chains in this list originate from one sample, sequenced in a study of shared T cell receptors in the human thymus. TCRdb's table, derived via immunoSEQ multiplex PCR, lists solely in-frame clones and lacks some. The top ten clones hold less than 0.04% of a sample with around 67,000 clones, about 95% of them seen once. Input material: thymocytes. These receptor sequences come from a human donor.

The count of this clone is one. J is TRBJ2-3 and V is TRBV5-5; D may be TRBD2 (7 bases). CDR1 is SGHKS, CDR2 YYEKEE, per germline (reference sequence). This CDR3 has 17 amino acids. Trimming took 0 bases from V and 3 from J, leaving 17 bases between them. For the CDR3, the DNA is TGTGCCAGCAGCTTGGGAGAGTATGCGGGGGCTACAGATACGCAGTATTTT. This translates into CASSLGEYAGATDTQYF. The full variable domain, in which reference TRBV5-5 and TRBJ2-3 provide the parts outside the CDR3, is DAGVTQSPTHLIKTRGQQVTLRCSPISGHKSVSWYQQVLGQGPQFIFQYYEKEERGRGNFPDRFSARQFPNYSSELNVNALLLGDSALYLCASSLGEYAGATDTQYFGPGTRLTVL.

V and J are TRBV5-8 and TRBJ1-5; 12 nucleotides line up with TRBD1. V shed 4 bases, J shed 9 bases, and the junction held 17 bases outside the gene matches. Germline-derived CDR1 and CDR2 are SGHTS and YDEGEE. The CDR3 has 18 amino acids. The CDR3 region is CASSNGTGGLRPRAPQHF. The CDR3 DNA reads TGTGCCAGCAGCAATGGGACAGGGGGCCTCCGGCCCCGTGCGCCCCAGCATTTT. The complete variable domain, with remaining parts taken from reference TRBV5-8 and TRBJ1-5, reads EAGVTQSPTHLIKTRGQQATLRCSPISGHTSVYWYQQALGLGLQFLLWYDEGEERNRGNFPPRFSGRQFPNYSSELNVNALELEDSALYLCASSNGTGGLRPRAPQHFGDGTRLSIL.

The gene calls are TRBV7-2 and TRBJ2-5; 7 bases map to TRBD1. The CDR3 totals 17 residues. The ends lost 4 bases at V and 5 bases at J; junction bases unmatched: 16. CDR1 is SGHTA and CDR2 is FQGNSA in the germline V gene. The CDR3 DNA follows: TGTGCCAGCAGCTCCCCCCGCCACGGGACAGCTCTTGAGACCCAGTACTTC. This codes for CASSSPRHGTALETQYF.

V and J are TRBV4-2 and TRBJ2-2, with a tentative D call TRBD1 (5 bases). From germline, CDR1 is LGHNA and CDR2 YNFKEQ. The CDR3 sequence is 19 residues long. V lost 0 bases to trimming and J lost 2 bases, with 19 bases between them. The DNA of the CDR3 is TGTGCCAGCAGCCAAGACGTGAACAGGCGCCCGACAAACACCGGGGAGCTGTTTTTT. Translation: CASSQDVNRRPTNTGELFF.

This chain links TRBV7-7 with TRBJ2-3; D possibly corresponds to TRBD2 (5 bases). Trimming removed 5 bases at V and 5 bases at J, with 20 bases between. The germline V gene has CDR1 SSHAT and CDR2 FNYEAQ (reference sequence). This CDR3 is 16 amino acids long. CDR3 protein: CASSRMPNNSVDTQYF. In DNA form, the CDR3 reads TGTGCCAGCAGCCGCATGCCCAATAATAGCGTAGATACGCAGTATTTT.

The gene calls are TRBV4-1 and TRBJ2-1; TRBD1 matches at 10 bases. The ends lost 1 base at V and 12 bases at J; junction bases unmatched: 12. Germline V gene data show CDR1 as MGHRA and CDR2 as YSYEKL. The CDR3 extends over 16 amino acids. CDR3 sequence: CASSQGYGTGAQGQFF. The CDR3 DNA reads as TGCGCCAGCAGCCAAGGGTACGGGACAGGGGCCCAAGGGCAGTTCTTC.

The chain uses TRBV21-1 and TRBJ2-4; the table assigns TRBD1, which was not confirmed against the DNA. TRBV21-1 represents a pseudogene. The CDR3 contains 11 residues. CDR3 loop: CASSTGQGQYF. The CDR3 DNA sequence: TGTGCCAGCAGCACAGGACAGGGACAGTACTTC.

The gene calls are TRBV7-9 and TRBJ2-1; TRBD1 is a possible D gene (6 bases). CDR3 length equals 15 residues. Between the trimmed V and J ends, which lost 1 base and 0 bases, there was a span of 7 bases. CDR1 and CDR2 from the germline V gene are SEHNR and FQNEAQ (reference sequence). The CDR3 DNA is TGTGCCAGCAGCTTAGAGACAGGCTCCTACAATGAGCAGTTCTTC. Residues: CASSLETGSYNEQFF.

The genes are TRBV5-4 and TRBJ1-2, with 9 bases identical to TRBD1. Looked up from germline, CDR1 is SGHNT and CDR2 is YYREEE (reference sequence). CDR3 length equals 15 residues. The trim removed 5 bases at V and 6 bases at J, leaving 11 bases unmatched. In DNA, the CDR3 is TGTGCCAGCAGACGGGACAGGGAGAAGTTCGATGGCTACACCTTC. Translation gives CASRRDREKFDGYTF. The full variable domain, in which reference TRBV5-4 and TRBJ1-2 provide the parts outside the CDR3, is ETGVTQSPTHLIKTRGQQVTLRCSSQSGHNTVSWYQQALGQGPQFIFQYYREEENGRGNFPPRFSGLQFPNYSSELNVNALELDDSALYLCASRRDREKFDGYTFGSGTRLTVV.